The text below deals with one TCR beta chain. This record comes from a study of blood T cells in healthy people across ages. The CDR3 is 13 residues long. Looked up from germline, CDR1 is SGDLS and CDR2 is YYNGEE. Trimming shortened V by 3 bases and J by 6 bases, and 12 bases separated the two germline ends. For the second PCR, which ran for about 6 to 11 cycles, a sample-barcoded 5' primer and a J-beta primer mix were used. TCRdb redid the calling of the 5' RACE reads with MiXCR, one entry per CDR3 protein. This repertoire shows around 990,000 distinct CDR3 sequences, less than 45% found once; its top ten account for 13%.

The rearrangement uses TRBV9 and TRBJ1-2; a possible D gene is TRBD1 (6 bases). This clonotype was sampled from a man between 18 and 35 years old in good health. The sample taken for sequencing was blood. The CDR3 reads CASSARTADGYTF. For the CDR3, the DNA is TGTGCCAGCAGCGCCCGGACAGCTGATGGCTACACCTTC.